This TCR beta chain was recovered during a study of beta chain features in type 1 diabetes. This clone was seen a few times. The target antigen is unknown. Expressed TCRB transcripts were sequenced because the isolated RNA had all been reverse transcribed beforehand. Some 3.3 million reads per sample on average were obtained from naive, central memory and regulatory T cell samples. Measured with immunoSEQ multiplex PCR; TCRdb has only the in-frame clones, and not every one. The data contain nearly 700,000 clones, roughly 13% of them singletons. Isolation of CD4+ naive, central memory, regulatory and stem cell-like memory cells was achieved by sorting via CD45RO/CCR7/CD25/CD127/CD95/CD27. Findings of the study overall: Moderately but significantly shorter TCRB CDR3s were found in Type 1 diabetes patients in all four CD4+ subsets. In these data, an HLA type influence on TCRB rearrangement remained unresolved. Patients' naive, central memory and regulatory TCRB repertoires appeared more alike than those of healthy donors.

The germline CDR1 and CDR2 sequences are LGHNA and YNFKEQ. This CDR3 has 12 amino acids. The V gene lost 1 base and the J gene lost 9 bases, with 8 bases spanning the gap. The specimen was naive CD4+ T cells from blood. The clonotype comes from a man aged 18 to 29 with type 1 diabetes. The chain employs TRBV4-2 and TRBJ2-3; D remains ambiguous. The CDR3 DNA is TGTGCCAGCAGCCAAGGACTGGAGACGCAGTATTTT. Translated, it gives CASSQGLETQYF.